A selection of T cell receptor beta chains follows, all from one sample in a study of beta chain features in type 1 diabetes. Produced via immunoSEQ multiplex PCR; TCRdb's table is partial and in-frame only. Among about 290,000 clones, roughly 8% were seen once, and the ten largest hold under 1.3%. The sequenced material came from central memory CD4+ T cells from blood. These receptors were collected from a woman between 18 and 29 years old in good health. The CDR3 runs from the conserved cysteine through the conserved F or W. The order of the fields is CDR3 DNA, CDR3 protein, D gene, clone size, V gene, J gene, CDR3 length. D genes are given only for firm matches. Only some rows state a clone size, as once, few, many or a class for expanded clones.

CDR3nt: TGCGCCAGCAACTCACAGGGGAAGGACACCGGGGAGCTGTTTTTT
CDR3aa: CASNSQGKDTGELFF
d_gene: TRBD1
abundance: NA
v_gene: TRBV5-1
j_gene: TRBJ2-2
len: 15

CDR3nt: TGTGCCAGCAGCCCAGACTGGAACACTGAAGCTTTCTTT
CDR3aa: CASSPDWNTEAFF
d_gene: NA
abundance: few
v_gene: TRBV9
j_gene: TRBJ1-1
len: 13

CDR3nt: TGTGCCAGCAGCTTACGAGGGGCCGGGGACTATGGCTACACCTTC
CDR3aa: CASSLRGAGDYGYTF
d_gene: NA
abundance: few
v_gene: TRBV5-4
j_gene: TRBJ1-2
len: 15

CDR3nt: TGCGCCTTTAAGACGAGTTATGGCTACACCTTC
CDR3aa: CAFKTSYGYTF
d_gene: NA
abundance: few
v_gene: TRBV10-1
j_gene: TRBJ1-2
len: 11

CDR3nt: TGTGCCAGCAGCTTAGGAACAGCTGGCTACACCTTC
CDR3aa: CASSLGTAGYTF
d_gene: NA
abundance: NA
v_gene: TRBV11-3
j_gene: TRBJ1-2
len: 12

CDR3nt: TGTGCCAGCAGCTTTCAGGGGGCTTCCACTGAAGCTTTCTTT
CDR3aa: CASSFQGASTEAFF
d_gene: TRBD1
abundance: NA
v_gene: TRBV5-6
j_gene: TRBJ1-1
len: 14

CDR3nt: TGTGCCAGCTCACCACCCTATCCCCACCAGCAGTTCTTC
CDR3aa: CASSPPYPHQQFF
d_gene: NA
abundance: few
v_gene: TRBV18
j_gene: TRBJ2-1
len: 13

CDR3nt: TGTGCCAGCACCCCTAACGGGGGAGGGCATCAGCCCCAGCATTTT
CDR3aa: CASTPNGGGHQPQHF
d_gene: NA
abundance: few
v_gene: TRBV28
j_gene: TRBJ1-5
len: 15

CDR3nt: TGTGCCAGCAGCAATAATGGGGCGTATGGCTACACCTTC
CDR3aa: CASSNNGAYGYTF
d_gene: NA
abundance: NA
v_gene: TRBV5-6
j_gene: TRBJ1-2
len: 13

CDR3nt: TGCGCCAGCAGCCCCCGGGACGGATTATACGAGCAGTACTTC
CDR3aa: CASSPRDGLYEQYF
d_gene: NA
abundance: few
v_gene: TRBV5-1
j_gene: TRBJ2-7
len: 14

CDR3nt: TGTGCCAGCAGTTACGGGGGAGCGGGGGCCCCCCGAGAGCAGTTCTTC
CDR3aa: CASSYGGAGAPREQFF
d_gene: TRBD2
abundance: few
v_gene: TRBV6-5
j_gene: TRBJ2-1
len: 16

CDR3nt: TGTGCCAGCAGCTTAGGGGGCAGGGTGAACACTGAAGCTTTCTTT
CDR3aa: CASSLGGRVNTEAFF
d_gene: NA
abundance: few
v_gene: TRBV7-9
j_gene: TRBJ1-1
len: 15

CDR3nt: TGTGCCAGCAGCCAGGGCGGCAGTAACTACGAGCAGTACTTC
CDR3aa: CASSQGGSNYEQYF
d_gene: NA
abundance: NA
v_gene: TRBV7-2
j_gene: TRBJ2-7
len: 14

CDR3nt: TGTGCCAGCAGTCCTCAGGGGGTCGGGGGCTATGGCTACACCTTC
CDR3aa: CASSPQGVGGYGYTF
d_gene: TRBD1
abundance: many
v_gene: TRBV27
j_gene: TRBJ1-2
len: 15

CDR3nt: TGTGCCAGCAGATCGGGCCCTAGTGTCCCCCAGCATTTT
CDR3aa: CASRSGPSVPQHF
d_gene: NA
abundance: few
v_gene: TRBV2
j_gene: TRBJ1-5
len: 13

CDR3nt: TGCGCCAGCAGCTTGGGCAGGGGCAATGAGCAGTTCTTC
CDR3aa: CASSLGRGNEQFF
d_gene: NA
abundance: NA
v_gene: TRBV5-1
j_gene: TRBJ2-1
len: 13

CDR3nt: TGTGCCAGCAGCCTTATTACAGGGGAGGACACCTTC
CDR3aa: CASSLITGEDTF
d_gene: TRBD1
abundance: NA
v_gene: TRBV5-6
j_gene: TRBJ1-2
len: 12

CDR3nt: TGTGCCAGCTCACCAGATCTAGGGGCGGGAGGCGGCAATGAGCAGTTCTTC
CDR3aa: CASSPDLGAGGGNEQFF
d_gene: TRBD2
abundance: NA
v_gene: TRBV18
j_gene: TRBJ2-1
len: 17

CDR3nt: TGTGCCAGCAGGGCCGGGACGGGCTATGGCTACACCTTC
CDR3aa: CASRAGTGYGYTF
d_gene: NA
abundance: NA
v_gene: TRBV2
j_gene: TRBJ1-2
len: 13

CDR3nt: TGTGCCAGCAGCCCTTTTGAACCACCAGACATCTCTCTGTTTTTT
CDR3aa: CASSPFEPPDISLFF
d_gene: NA
abundance: NA
v_gene: TRBV4-2
j_gene: TRBJ1-4
len: 15

CDR3nt: TGTGCCTGGGCCTCGGACAGACTATACAATGAGCAGTTCTTC
CDR3aa: CAWASDRLYNEQFF
d_gene: NA
abundance: few
v_gene: TRBV30
j_gene: TRBJ2-1
len: 14